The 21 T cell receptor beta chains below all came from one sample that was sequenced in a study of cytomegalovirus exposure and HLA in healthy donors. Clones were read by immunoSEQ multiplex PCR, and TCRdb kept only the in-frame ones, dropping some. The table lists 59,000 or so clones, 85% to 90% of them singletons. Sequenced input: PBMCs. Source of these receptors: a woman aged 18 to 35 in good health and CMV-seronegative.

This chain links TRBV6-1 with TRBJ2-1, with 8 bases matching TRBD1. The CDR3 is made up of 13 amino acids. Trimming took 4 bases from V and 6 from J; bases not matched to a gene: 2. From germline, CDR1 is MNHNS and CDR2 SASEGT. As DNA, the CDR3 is TGTGCCAGCAGTGGACAGGGGATCAATGAGCAGTTCTTC. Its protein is CASSGQGINEQFF.

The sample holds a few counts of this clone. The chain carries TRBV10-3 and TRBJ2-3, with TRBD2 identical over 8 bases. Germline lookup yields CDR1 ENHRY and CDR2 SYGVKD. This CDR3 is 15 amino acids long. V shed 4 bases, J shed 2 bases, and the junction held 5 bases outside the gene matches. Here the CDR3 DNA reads TGTGCCATCAGTGCTGCGGGAGGATCCACAGATACGCAGTATTTT. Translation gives CAISAAGGSTDTQYF.

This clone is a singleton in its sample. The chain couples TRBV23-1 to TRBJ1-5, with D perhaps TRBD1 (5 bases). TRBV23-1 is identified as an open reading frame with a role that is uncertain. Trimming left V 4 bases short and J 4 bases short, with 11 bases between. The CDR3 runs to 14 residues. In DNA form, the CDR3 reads TGCGCCAGCAGTCTGCAGGGAAGAAATCAGCCCCAGCATTTT. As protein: CASSLQGRNQPQHF.

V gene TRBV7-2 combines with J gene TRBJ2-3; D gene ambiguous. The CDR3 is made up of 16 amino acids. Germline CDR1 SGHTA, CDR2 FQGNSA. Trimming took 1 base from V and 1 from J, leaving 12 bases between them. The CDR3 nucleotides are TGTGCCAGCAGCTTAGGGTTCGGGTCCCGCACAGATACGCAGTATTTT. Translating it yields CASSLGFGSRTDTQYF.

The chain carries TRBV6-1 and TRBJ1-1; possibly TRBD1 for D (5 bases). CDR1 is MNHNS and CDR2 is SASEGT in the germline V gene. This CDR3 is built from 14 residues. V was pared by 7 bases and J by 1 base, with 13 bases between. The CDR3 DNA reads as TGTGCCAGCATGATGGGGGGTGGGAACACTGAAGCTTTCTTT. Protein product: CASMMGGGNTEAFF.

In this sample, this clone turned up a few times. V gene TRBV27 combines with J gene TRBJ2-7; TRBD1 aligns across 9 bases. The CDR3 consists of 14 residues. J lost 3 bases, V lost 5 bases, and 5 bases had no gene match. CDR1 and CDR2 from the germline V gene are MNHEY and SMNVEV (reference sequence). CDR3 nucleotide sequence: TGTGCCAGCAGTCCCGGGACAGGGCTCTACGAGCAGTACTTC. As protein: CASSPGTGLYEQYF.

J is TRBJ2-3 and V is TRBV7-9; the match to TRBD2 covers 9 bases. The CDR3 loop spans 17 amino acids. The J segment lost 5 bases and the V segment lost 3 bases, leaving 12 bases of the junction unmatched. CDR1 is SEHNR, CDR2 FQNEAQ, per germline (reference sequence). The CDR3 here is CASSFSSGAKGGDTQYF. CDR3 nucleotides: TGTGCCAGCAGCTTTTCTAGCGGGGCGAAGGGTGGAGATACGCAGTATTTT.

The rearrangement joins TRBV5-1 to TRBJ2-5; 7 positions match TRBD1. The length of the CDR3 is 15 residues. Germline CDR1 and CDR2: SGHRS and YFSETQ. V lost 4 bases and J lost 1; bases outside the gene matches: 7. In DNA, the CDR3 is TGCGCCAGCAGCACCGGACAGGCCCCCCAAGAGACCCAGTACTTC. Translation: CASSTGQAPQETQYF.

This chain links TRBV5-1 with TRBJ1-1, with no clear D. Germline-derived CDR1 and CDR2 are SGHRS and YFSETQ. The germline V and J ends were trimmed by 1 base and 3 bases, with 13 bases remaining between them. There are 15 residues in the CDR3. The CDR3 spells CASSLTTIGHTEAFF. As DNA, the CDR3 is TGCGCCAGCAGCTTGACGACTATTGGCCACACTGAAGCTTTCTTT.

Written as DNA, the CDR3 is TGTGCCAGCATCTACCACACTGAAGCTTTCTTT. It specifies CASIYHTEAFF. The chain links TRBV28 to TRBJ1-1; D unclear. Trimming cost V 7 bases and J 3 bases, with 6 bases left between them. Germline CDR1 and CDR2: MDHEN and SYDVKM. This CDR3 has 11 amino acids.

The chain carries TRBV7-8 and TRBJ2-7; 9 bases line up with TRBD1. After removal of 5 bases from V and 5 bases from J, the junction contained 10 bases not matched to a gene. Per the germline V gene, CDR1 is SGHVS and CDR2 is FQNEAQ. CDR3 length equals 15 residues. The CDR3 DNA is TGTGCCAGCAGCGCAACCGGGACAGGGTTCCACGAGCAGTACTTC. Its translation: CASSATGTGFHEQYF.

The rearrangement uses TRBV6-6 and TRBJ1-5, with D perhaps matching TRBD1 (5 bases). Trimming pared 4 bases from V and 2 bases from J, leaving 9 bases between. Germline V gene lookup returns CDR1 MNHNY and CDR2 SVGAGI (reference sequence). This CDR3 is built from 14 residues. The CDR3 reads CASSFDSGNQPQHF. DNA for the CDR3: TGTGCCAGCAGTTTCGACAGCGGCAATCAGCCCCAGCATTTT.

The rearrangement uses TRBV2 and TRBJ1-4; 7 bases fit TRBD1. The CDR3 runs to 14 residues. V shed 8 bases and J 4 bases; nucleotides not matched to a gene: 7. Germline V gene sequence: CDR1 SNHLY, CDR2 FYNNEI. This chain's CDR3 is CASVTGAGNEKLFF. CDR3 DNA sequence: TGTGCCAGCGTAACAGGGGCGGGTAATGAAAAACTGTTTTTT. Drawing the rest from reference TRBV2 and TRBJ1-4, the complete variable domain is EPEVTQTPSHQVTQMGQEVILRCVPISNHLYFYWYRQILGQKVEFLVSFYNNEISEKSEIFDDQFSVERPDGSNFTLKIRSTKLEDSAMYFCASVTGAGNEKLFFGSGTQLSVL.

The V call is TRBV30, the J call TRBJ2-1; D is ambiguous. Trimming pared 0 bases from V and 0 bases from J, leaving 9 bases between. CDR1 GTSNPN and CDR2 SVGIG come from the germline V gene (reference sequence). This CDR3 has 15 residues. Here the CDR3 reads CAWSVDSSSYNEQFF. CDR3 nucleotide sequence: TGTGCCTGGAGTGTAGATTCTAGCTCCTACAATGAGCAGTTCTTC.

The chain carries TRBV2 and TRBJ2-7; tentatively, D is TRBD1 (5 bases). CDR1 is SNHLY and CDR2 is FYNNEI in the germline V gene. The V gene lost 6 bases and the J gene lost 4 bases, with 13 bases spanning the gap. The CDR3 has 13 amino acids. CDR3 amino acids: CASRDDSRYEQYF. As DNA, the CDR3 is TGTGCCAGCAGGGACGACAGCCGGTACGAGCAGTACTTC.

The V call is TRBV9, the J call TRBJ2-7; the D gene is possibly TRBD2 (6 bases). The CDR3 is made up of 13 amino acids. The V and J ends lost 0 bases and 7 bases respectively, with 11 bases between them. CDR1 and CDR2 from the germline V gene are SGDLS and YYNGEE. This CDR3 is CASSVDAGQEQYF. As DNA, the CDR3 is TGTGCCAGCAGCGTAGACGCGGGGCAGGAGCAGTACTTC.

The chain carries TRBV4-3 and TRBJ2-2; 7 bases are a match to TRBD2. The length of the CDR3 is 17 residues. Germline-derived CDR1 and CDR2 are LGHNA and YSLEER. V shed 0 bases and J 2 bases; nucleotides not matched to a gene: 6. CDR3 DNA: TGCGCCAGCAGCCAAGATAGGCTAGCGGCCAACACCGGGGAGCTGTTTTTT. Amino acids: CASSQDRLAANTGELFF.

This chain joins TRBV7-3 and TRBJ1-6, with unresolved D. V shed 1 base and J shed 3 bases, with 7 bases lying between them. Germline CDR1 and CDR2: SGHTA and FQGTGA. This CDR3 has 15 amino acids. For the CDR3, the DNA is TGTGCCAGCAGCTTAAAGGAGCGCTATAATTCACCCCTCCACTTT. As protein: CASSLKERYNSPLHF.

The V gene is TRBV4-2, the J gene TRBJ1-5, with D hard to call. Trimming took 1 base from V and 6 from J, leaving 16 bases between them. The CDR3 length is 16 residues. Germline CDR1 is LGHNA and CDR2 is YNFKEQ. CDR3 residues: CASSQGRGGTGQPQHF. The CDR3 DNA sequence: TGTGCCAGCAGCCAAGGCCGCGGCGGAACCGGTCAGCCCCAGCATTTT.

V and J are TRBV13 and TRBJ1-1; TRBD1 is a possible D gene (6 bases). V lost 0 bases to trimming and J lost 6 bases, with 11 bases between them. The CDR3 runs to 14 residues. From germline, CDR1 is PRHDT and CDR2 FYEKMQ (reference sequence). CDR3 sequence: CASSLGAGAPEAFF. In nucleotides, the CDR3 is TGTGCCAGCAGCTTAGGTGCGGGGGCCCCTGAAGCTTTCTTT.

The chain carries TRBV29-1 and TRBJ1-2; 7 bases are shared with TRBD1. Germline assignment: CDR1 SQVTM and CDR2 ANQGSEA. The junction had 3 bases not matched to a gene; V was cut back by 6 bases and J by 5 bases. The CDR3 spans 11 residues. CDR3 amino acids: CSVDRYYGYTF. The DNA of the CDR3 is TGCAGCGTGGACAGGTATTATGGCTACACCTTC. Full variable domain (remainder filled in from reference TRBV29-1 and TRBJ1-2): SAVISQKPSRDICQRGTSLTIQCQVDSQVTMMFWYRQQPGQSLTLIATANQGSEATYESGFVIDKFPISRPNLTFSTLTVSNMSPEDSSIYLCSVDRYYGYTFGSGTRLTVV.